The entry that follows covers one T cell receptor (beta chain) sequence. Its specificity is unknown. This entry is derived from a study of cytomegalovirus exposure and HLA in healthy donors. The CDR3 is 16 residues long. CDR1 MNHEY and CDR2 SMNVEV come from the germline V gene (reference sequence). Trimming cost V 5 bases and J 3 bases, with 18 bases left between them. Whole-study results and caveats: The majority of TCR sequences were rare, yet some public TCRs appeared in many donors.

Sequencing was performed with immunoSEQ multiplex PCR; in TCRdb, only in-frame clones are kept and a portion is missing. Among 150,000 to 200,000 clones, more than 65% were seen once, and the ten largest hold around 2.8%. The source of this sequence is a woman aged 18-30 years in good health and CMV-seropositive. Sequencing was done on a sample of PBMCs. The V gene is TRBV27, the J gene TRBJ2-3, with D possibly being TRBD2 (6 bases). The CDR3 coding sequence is TGTGCCAGCAGTCCCGCTGGTGCGGGGAGGACAGATACGCAGTATTTT. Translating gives CASSPAGAGRTDTQYF.